The 12 T cell receptor beta chains given below trace back to one sample, sequenced in a study of a mutant IDH1 vaccine in newly diagnosed glioma (dated by TCRdb to about 2021). The receptor library was made with the immunoSEQ multiplex PCR assay. TCRdb holds this immuneACCESS table with in-frame rearrangements only. Some clones are missing; in checked studies, unresolved V genes explain under half, and the rest has no known cause. The sample has tens of thousands of clones on record, roughly three quarters of them singletons. Of the sample, over 9% is held by the ten largest clones. The time point label here, explained by the study, means: week 35, safety follow-up. Each vaccine dose was 300 ug of a 20-mer mutant IDH1 peptide in Montanide, given subcutaneously with topical imiquimod. Their recognized antigens are unknown. The sequencing used PBMCs, collected from a glioma patient whose treatment included an IDH1 peptide vaccine. Receptors originate from a middle-aged woman with glioma.

This clone was detected only once. The chain employs TRBV30 and TRBJ2-5; maybe TRBD2 (5 bases). Looked up from germline, CDR1 is GTSNPN and CDR2 is SVGIG (reference sequence). Trimming took off 2 bases at V and 5 bases at J, with 9 bases between the two ends. The CDR3 length is 12 residues. The CDR3 DNA reads TGTGCCTGGAGTACTCTAGCCGAGACCCAGTACTTC. Translated, it gives CAWSTLAETQYF. Using reference TRBV30 and TRBJ2-5 for the parts outside the CDR3, the full variable domain is SQTIHQWPATLVQPVGSPLSLECTVEGTSNPNLYWYRQAAGRGLQLLFYSVGIGQISSEVPQNLSASRPQDRQFILSSKKLLLSDSGFYLCAWSTLAETQYFGPGTRLLVL.

The chain recombines TRBV7-9 with TRBJ1-4, with 10 bases that match TRBD1. V gave up 5 bases and J gave up 8 bases; unmatched junction bases: 8. CDR1 and CDR2 (germline): SEHNR, FQNEAQ (reference sequence). The length of the CDR3 is 15 residues. CDR3 loop: CASSQRQGQGEKLFF. In DNA form, the CDR3 reads TGTGCCAGCAGCCAGCGGCAGGGACAGGGGGAAAAACTGTTTTTT.

The gene calls are TRBV7-9 and TRBJ2-5; 7 nucleotides agree with TRBD1. J lost 4 bases, V lost 5 bases, and 7 bases had no gene match. CDR1 is SEHNR, CDR2 FQNEAQ, per germline (reference sequence). This CDR3 has 14 amino acids. The CDR3 bases are TGTGCCAGCAGCACCAACAGGGGCCGAGAGACCCAGTACTTC. Translation gives CASSTNRGRETQYF.

The table lists this clone with a few counts. The chain recombines TRBV2 with TRBJ1-2; D remains unclear. Per the germline V gene, CDR1 is SNHLY and CDR2 is FYNNEI. The CDR3 contains 11 residues. Trimming removed 7 bases from V and 8 bases from J, with 11 bases in between. The CDR3 region is CASNEEGGYTF. DNA of the CDR3: TGTGCCAGCAACGAGGAGGGAGGCTACACCTTC. The entire variable domain, with the rest obtained from reference TRBV2 and TRBJ1-2, is as follows: EPEVTQTPSHQVTQMGQEVILRCVPISNHLYFYWYRQILGQKVEFLVSFYNNEISEKSEIFDDQFSVERPDGSNFTLKIRSTKLEDSAMYFCASNEEGGYTFGSGTRLTVV.

The chain joins TRBV9 to TRBJ1-2; D gene uncertain. CDR1 and CDR2 (germline): SGDLS, YYNGEE. The length of the CDR3 is 14 residues. Trimming cost V 0 bases and J 2 bases, with 8 bases left between them. CDR3 in amino acids: CASSVEARNYGYTF. In DNA form, the CDR3 reads TGTGCCAGCAGCGTAGAAGCGAGGAACTATGGCTACACCTTC.

This chain links TRBV7-2 with TRBJ1-1; tentative D call: TRBD1 (6 bases). The germline CDR1 and CDR2 sequences are SGHTA and FQGNSA. The CDR3 runs to 13 residues. Trimming removed 4 bases from V and 5 bases from J, with 11 bases in between. CDR3 sequence reads: CASSSYRATEAFF. The CDR3 nucleotides are TGTGCCAGCAGCTCTTACAGGGCTACTGAAGCTTTCTTT.

Written as DNA, the CDR3 is TGTGCCAGCGGCCGACAGGGTGTAGGCGAGCAGTACTTC. This gives the protein CASGRQGVGEQYF. The rearrangement links TRBV5-5 to TRBJ2-7; 7 positions agree with TRBD1. CDR1 is SGHKS, CDR2 YYEKEE, per germline (reference sequence). The CDR3 covers 13 residues. J gave up 6 bases and V 7 bases, and 10 bases lay outside the gene matches. The complete variable domain, with remaining parts taken from reference TRBV5-5 and TRBJ2-7, reads DAGVTQSPTHLIKTRGQQVTLRCSPISGHKSVSWYQQVLGQGPQFIFQYYEKEERGRGNFPDRFSARQFPNYSSELNVNALLLGDSALYLCASGRQGVGEQYFGPGTRLTVT.

V usage is TRBV13 and J usage is TRBJ2-5, with D perhaps TRBD2 (5 bases). V lost 0 bases and J lost 1, with 9 bases in between. This CDR3 spans 15 amino acids. Germline assignment: CDR1 PRHDT and CDR2 FYEKMQ (reference sequence). The CDR3 loop is CASSLGREGQETQYF. CDR3 DNA: TGTGCCAGCAGCTTAGGAAGAGAGGGCCAAGAGACCCAGTACTTC. Looking up the rest from reference TRBV13 and TRBJ2-5 gives the full variable domain: AAGVIQSPRHLIKEKRETATLKCYPIPRHDTVYWYQQGPGQDPQFLISFYEKMQSDKGSIPDRFSAQQFSDYHSELNMSSLELGDSALYFCASSLGREGQETQYFGPGTRLLVL.

The chain links TRBV7-9 to TRBJ2-1; D possibly corresponds to TRBD1 (6 bases). V lost 4 bases to trimming and J lost 4 bases, with 11 bases between them. CDR1 is SEHNR, CDR2 FQNEAQ, per germline (reference sequence). The CDR3 is 14 residues long. Here the CDR3 DNA reads TGTGCCAGCAGCTCCAGACAGGAATACAATGAGCAGTTCTTC. Protein: CASSSRQEYNEQFF.

This chain links TRBV30 with TRBJ2-1, with TRBD1 matching 7 bases. J was trimmed by 5 bases and V by 7 bases; bases with no gene match: 8. Germline CDR1 is GTSNPN and CDR2 is SVGIG (reference sequence). This CDR3 region has 13 residues. CDR3 in amino acids: CASKGQTHNEQFF. The CDR3 DNA follows: TGTGCCTCGAAGGGACAGACCCACAATGAGCAGTTCTTC.

This chain connects TRBV7-9 to TRBJ2-3, with TRBD2 matching over 11 bases. Looked up from germline, CDR1 is SEHNR and CDR2 is FQNEAQ (reference sequence). This CDR3 contains 17 residues. Losses at the gene ends were 5 bases for V and 4 bases for J; bases not matched to a gene: 11. The CDR3 DNA reads as TGTGCCAGCAGCCGACGACTGGATAGCGGGGGGGCAGATACGCAGTATTTT. Amino acids: CASSRRLDSGGADTQYF.

This CDR3 reads CASSPVWTETPEAFF. The CDR3 DNA follows: TGCGCCAGCAGTCCCGTCTGGACAGAAACCCCTGAAGCTTTCTTT. This chain joins TRBV5-1 and TRBJ1-1; D might be TRBD1 (6 bases). The CDR3 is 15 amino acids. The V gene's germline CDR1 is SGHRS and CDR2 YFSETQ. The V end lost 5 bases, the J end lost 6 bases, and 20 bases lay between the germline ends.